This TCR beta chain was found in a study of post-analysis software for immune sequencing data. The overall study: Recorded subtypes: relapsing-remitting, secondary progressive, progressive-relapsing; some patients unannotated. Findings and caveats of the study: Samples made in the same batch grouped tightly together by F measure. Roughly five TRBV segments were significantly more frequent in patients than in controls. TRBV5-6, TRBV5-1 and TRBV20-1 were among these segments.

This CDR3 has 11 amino acids. The V end was cut by 3 bases, the J end by 12 bases, with 8 bases between. Germline V gene data show CDR1 as SNHLY and CDR2 as FYNNEI. Remarks on this clonotype: As yet, its antigen is unknown.

Built from TCR beta cDNA, the libraries had unique molecular identifiers in them. Each sample of about 0.95 to 11 million input T cells yielded 500,000 or so cDNA molecules, so each molecule approximated one T cell. TCRdb re-called the PCR reads through MiXCR, storing one row per CDR3 protein. The data show 380,000 or so distinct CDR3 sequences, roughly 35% seen once. The sample consisted of blood. The sequence derives from a girl aged 5-17 years with multiple sclerosis. The rearrangement links TRBV2 to TRBJ1-4; D unclear. The CDR3: CASSDIRELFF. The CDR3 region has the DNA TGTGCCAGCAGTGATATTAGAGAACTGTTTTTT.